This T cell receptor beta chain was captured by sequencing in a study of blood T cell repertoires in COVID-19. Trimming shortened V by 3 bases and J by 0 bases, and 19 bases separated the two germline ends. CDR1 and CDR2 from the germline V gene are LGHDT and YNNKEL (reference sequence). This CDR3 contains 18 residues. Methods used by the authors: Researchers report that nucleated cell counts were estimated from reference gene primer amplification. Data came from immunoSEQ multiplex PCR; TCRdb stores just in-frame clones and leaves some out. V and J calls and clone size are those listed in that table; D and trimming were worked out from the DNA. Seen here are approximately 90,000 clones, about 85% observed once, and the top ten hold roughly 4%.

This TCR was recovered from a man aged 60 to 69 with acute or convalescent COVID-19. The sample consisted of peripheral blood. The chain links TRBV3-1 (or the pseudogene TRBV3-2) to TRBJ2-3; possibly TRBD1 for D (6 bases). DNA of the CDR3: TGTGCCAGCAGCCAGACGACGACAGGCACGGCTAGCACAGATACGCAGTATTTT. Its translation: CASSQTTTGTASTDTQYF.